This T cell receptor beta chain was sequenced for a study of CD8+ T cells in alopecia areata. This CDR3 comprises 12 residues. Germline V gives CDR1 SQVTM, CDR2 ANQGSEA. V was cut by 3 bases and J by 5 bases, with 11 bases left in between. Remarks on this clone: The sample carries other DNA sequences with the same CDR3.

Reverse transcribed after extraction, RNA yielded cDNA as the sequencing template. The table came from immunoSEQ multiplex PCR; TCRdb's copy has only in-frame clones and leaves some out. Altogether 150,000 to 200,000 clones are present, 50% to 70% being singletons, with the ten largest covering roughly 14%. The chain combines TRBV29-1 with TRBJ2-7; D may match TRBD1 or TRBD2 (5 bases each). The receptor's source is a human donor with alopecia areata. The sample consisted of CD4+ T cells sorted from blood, taken at week 0. CDR3 in amino acids: CSVDRGADEQYF. CDR3 in DNA: TGCAGCGTTGATAGAGGGGCTGACGAGCAGTACTTC.